One sample yielded the 10 T cell receptor beta chains listed below, sequenced in a study of metastatic and nonmetastatic thyroid tumors. Prior to thyroid surgery, none of the patients had received any treatment. With MiXCR, TCRdb reprocessed the PCR reads. This table holds approximately 32,000 clones, about a sixth found once. Sequencing input: blood. These receptors were obtained from a female donor with papillary thyroid cancer or a benign thyroid nodule (not recorded which). Some clones in this sample may be carry-over from other donors' samples.

This clone has more than one count but fewer than ten. CDR3 loop: CASSLRGGWETQYF. In nucleotides, the CDR3 is TGTGCCAGCAGCTTGAGAGGGGGGTGGGAGACCCAGTACTTC. This chain joins TRBV11-2 and TRBJ2-5, with D perhaps assigned TRBD1 or TRBD2 (6 bases each). The CDR3 spans 14 residues. V dropped 3 bases and J dropped 5 bases, with 13 bases sitting between them. Germline CDR1 and CDR2: SGHAT and FQNNGV.

This clone showed up just a few times. This chain joins TRBV10-2 and TRBJ1-2; tentative D call: TRBD1 (6 bases). The CDR3 contains 14 residues. CDR1 is WSHSY, CDR2 SAAADI, per germline. The ends were cut back, 6 bases at V and 4 bases at J, with 15 bases in the middle. The CDR3 is CASSPGTRFYGYTF. The CDR3 DNA reads TGCGCCAGCAGCCCCGGGACAAGGTTCTATGGCTACACCTTC.

This clone was detected only a few times. The chain joins TRBV6-1 to TRBJ2-7; TRBD2 is a possible D gene (5 bases). This CDR3 spans 11 amino acids. Germline CDR1 reads MNHNS; CDR2 reads SASEGT. V gave up 7 bases and J gave up 7 bases, with 11 bases separating them. CDR3 loop: CASIKTREQYF. In DNA form, the CDR3 reads TGTGCCAGCATAAAAACTAGGGAGCAGTACTTC.

In its sample, this clone was seen a few times. A much larger clone sits a single nucleotide away, making a read error possible. In DNA form, the CDR3 reads TGCGCCAGCAGCTTGTTCTCCGGGTCGTTCCAGTACTTC. Amino acid sequence: CASSLFSGSFQYF. The V call is TRBV5-1, the J call TRBJ2-5; the D is unclear. V dropped 1 base and J dropped 10 bases, with 14 bases sitting between them. CDR1 is SGHRS and CDR2 is YFSETQ in the germline V gene. The CDR3 spans 13 residues.

At least ten counts were recorded for this clone. This chain joins TRBV4-2 and TRBJ2-5, with D maybe TRBD1 (6 bases). Germline CDR1 LGHNA, CDR2 YNFKEQ. Trimming pared 1 base from V and 5 bases from J, leaving 11 bases between. The CDR3 has 14 amino acids. CDR3 sequence reads: CASSQGGQGETQYF. The CDR3 DNA follows: TGTGCCAGCAGCCAAGGAGGCCAGGGGGAGACCCAGTACTTC.

This chain uses TRBV12-3 or TRBV12-4 with TRBJ2-7; D is unresolved. The CDR3 totals 15 residues. V lost 5 bases and J lost 3, with 17 bases in between. CDR3 DNA: TGTGCCAGCAGTCCCTACCGACAAGTCGGCTACGAGCAGTACTTC. Encoded protein: CASSPYRQVGYEQYF.

This clone has just one count. The CDR3 DNA sequence: TGTGCCAGCAGCCTCCGGGACAGGGGCTCTGGAAACACCATATATTTT. Its translation: CASSLRDRGSGNTIYF. The chain links TRBV11-2 to TRBJ1-3, with TRBD1 matching 10 bases. CDR3 length: 16 amino acids. CDR1 and CDR2 from the germline V gene are SGHAT and FQNNGV. V was pared by 5 bases and J by 0 bases, with 4 bases of the junction left unmatched.

This clone has ten or more counts. Distinct nucleotide sequences in the sample also encode this CDR3. The chain joins TRBV6-1 to TRBJ2-3; 9 bases match TRBD2. This CDR3 has 15 amino acids. Looked up from germline, CDR1 is MNHNS and CDR2 is SASEGT. V was clipped by 10 bases and J by 4 bases; unmatched bases: 12. CDR3 sequence (DNA): TGTGCCACCCCGGGGGCTAGCGGGACCCCAGATACGCAGTATTTT. This gives the protein CATPGASGTPDTQYF.

This clone was recorded many times. This chain connects TRBV28 to TRBJ1-5; no clear D gene. Germline V lookup: CDR1 MDHEN, CDR2 SYDVKM. V was shortened by 5 bases and J by 9 bases, with 11 bases between the two germline ends. The CDR3 is 12 amino acids. The CDR3 DNA reads as TGTGCCAGCAGTCTCTCCAACCCGCCCCAGCATTTT. Residues: CASSLSNPPQHF.

This chain uses TRBV20-1 with TRBJ2-5; D ambiguous. V lost 6 bases and J lost 0, with 20 bases in between. Germline CDR1 is DFQATT and CDR2 is SNEGSKA (reference sequence). The CDR3 spans 16 residues. Here the CDR3 reads CSASPWVGGDQETQYF. CDR3 sequence (DNA): TGCAGTGCGTCTCCGTGGGTGGGCGGCGACCAAGAGACCCAGTACTTC.